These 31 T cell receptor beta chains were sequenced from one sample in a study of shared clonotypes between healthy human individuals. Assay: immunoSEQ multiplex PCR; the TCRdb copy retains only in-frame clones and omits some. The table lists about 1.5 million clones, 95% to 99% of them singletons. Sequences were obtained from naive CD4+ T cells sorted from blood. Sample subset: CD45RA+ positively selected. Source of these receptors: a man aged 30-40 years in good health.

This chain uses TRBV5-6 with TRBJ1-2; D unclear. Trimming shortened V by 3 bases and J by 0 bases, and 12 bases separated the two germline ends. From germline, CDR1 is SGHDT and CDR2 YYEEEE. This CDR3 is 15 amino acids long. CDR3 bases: TGTGCCAGCAGCTACAGTGGTTCGGCTAACTATGGCTACACCTTC. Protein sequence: CASSYSGSANYGYTF.

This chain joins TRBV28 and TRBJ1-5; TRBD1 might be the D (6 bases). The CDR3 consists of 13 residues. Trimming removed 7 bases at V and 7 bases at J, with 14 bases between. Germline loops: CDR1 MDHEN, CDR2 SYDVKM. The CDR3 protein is CASNRGSGQPQHF. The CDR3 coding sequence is TGTGCCAGCAATAGGGGGTCCGGGCAGCCCCAGCATTTT.

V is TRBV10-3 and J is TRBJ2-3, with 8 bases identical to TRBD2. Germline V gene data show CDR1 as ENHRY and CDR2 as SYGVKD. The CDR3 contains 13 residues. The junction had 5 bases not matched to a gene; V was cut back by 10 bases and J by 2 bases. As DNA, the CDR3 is TGTGCCACCGGACTAGCCCACACAGATACGCAGTATTTT. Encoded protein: CATGLAHTDTQYF.

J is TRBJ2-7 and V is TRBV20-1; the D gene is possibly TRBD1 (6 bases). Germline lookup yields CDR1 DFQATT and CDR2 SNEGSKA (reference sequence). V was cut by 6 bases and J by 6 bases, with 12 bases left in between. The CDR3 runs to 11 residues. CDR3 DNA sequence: TGCAGTGCAAAGACAGGAATCGAGCAGTACTTC. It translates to CSAKTGIEQYF.

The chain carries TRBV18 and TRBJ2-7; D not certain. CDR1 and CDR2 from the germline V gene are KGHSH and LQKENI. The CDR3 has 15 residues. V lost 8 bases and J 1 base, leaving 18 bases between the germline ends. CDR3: CASTKVPKVSYEQYF. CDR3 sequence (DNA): TGTGCCAGCACAAAAGTTCCCAAGGTATCCTACGAGCAGTACTTC.

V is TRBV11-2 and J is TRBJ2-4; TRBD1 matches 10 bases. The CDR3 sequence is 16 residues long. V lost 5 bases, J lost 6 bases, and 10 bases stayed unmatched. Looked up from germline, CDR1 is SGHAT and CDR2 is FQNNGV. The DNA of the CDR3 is TGTGCCAGCAGCCTCCGGGACAGGGGTCCCTCAAACATTCAGTACTTC. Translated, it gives CASSLRDRGPSNIQYF.

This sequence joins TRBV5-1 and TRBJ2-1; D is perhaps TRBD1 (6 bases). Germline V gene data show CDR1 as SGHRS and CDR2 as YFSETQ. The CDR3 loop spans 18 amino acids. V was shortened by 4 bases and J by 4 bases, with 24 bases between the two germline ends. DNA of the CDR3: TGCGCCAGCAGCCCCCGGGACACCCCCTATCAAGGATACAATGAGCAGTTCTTC. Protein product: CASSPRDTPYQGYNEQFF. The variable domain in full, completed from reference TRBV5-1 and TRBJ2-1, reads KAGVTQTPRYLIKTRGQQVTLSCSPISGHRSVSWYQQTPGQGLQFLFEYFSETQRNKGNFPGRFSGRQFSNSRSEMNVSTLELGDSALYLCASSPRDTPYQGYNEQFFGPGTRLTVL.

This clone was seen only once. The chain's CDR3 is CASRPTGMNGYTF. CDR3 bases: TGTGCCAGCAGGCCGACAGGAATGAATGGCTACACCTTC. This chain links TRBV27 with TRBJ1-2; D may be TRBD1 (6 bases). Germline lookup yields CDR1 MNHEY and CDR2 SMNVEV (reference sequence). Trimming pared 6 bases from V and 6 bases from J, leaving 14 bases between. This CDR3 is 13 amino acids long.

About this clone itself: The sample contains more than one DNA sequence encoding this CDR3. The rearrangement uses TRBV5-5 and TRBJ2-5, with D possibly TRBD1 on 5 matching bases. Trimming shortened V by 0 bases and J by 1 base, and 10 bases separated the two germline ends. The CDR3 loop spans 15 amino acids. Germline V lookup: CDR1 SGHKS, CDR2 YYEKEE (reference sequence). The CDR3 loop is CASSLGQLIQETQYF. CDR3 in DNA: TGTGCCAGCAGCTTGGGACAGCTGATCCAAGAGACCCAGTACTTC. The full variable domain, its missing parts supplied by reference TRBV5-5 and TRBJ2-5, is DAGVTQSPTHLIKTRGQQVTLRCSPISGHKSVSWYQQVLGQGPQFIFQYYEKEERGRGNFPDRFSARQFPNYSSELNVNALLLGDSALYLCASSLGQLIQETQYFGPGTRLLVL.

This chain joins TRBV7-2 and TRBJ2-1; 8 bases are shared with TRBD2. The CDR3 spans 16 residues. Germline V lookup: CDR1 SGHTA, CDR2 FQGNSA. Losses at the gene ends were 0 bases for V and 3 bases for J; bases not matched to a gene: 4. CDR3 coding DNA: TGTGCCAGCAGCTTAGCCGCGACTAGCGTCTACAATGAGCAGTTCTTC. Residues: CASSLAATSVYNEQFF.

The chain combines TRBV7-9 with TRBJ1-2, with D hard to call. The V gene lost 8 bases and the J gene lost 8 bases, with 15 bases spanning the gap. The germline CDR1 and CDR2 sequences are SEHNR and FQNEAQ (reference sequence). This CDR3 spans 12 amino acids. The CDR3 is CASFRRGGGYTF. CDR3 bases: TGTGCCAGCTTTCGTCGGGGAGGCGGCTACACCTTC.

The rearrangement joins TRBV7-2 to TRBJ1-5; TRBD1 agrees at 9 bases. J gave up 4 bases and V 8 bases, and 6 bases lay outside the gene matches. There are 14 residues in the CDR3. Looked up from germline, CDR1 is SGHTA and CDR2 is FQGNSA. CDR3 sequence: CASGGQGGNQPQHF. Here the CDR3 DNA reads TGTGCCAGCGGGGGACAGGGCGGGAATCAGCCCCAGCATTTT.

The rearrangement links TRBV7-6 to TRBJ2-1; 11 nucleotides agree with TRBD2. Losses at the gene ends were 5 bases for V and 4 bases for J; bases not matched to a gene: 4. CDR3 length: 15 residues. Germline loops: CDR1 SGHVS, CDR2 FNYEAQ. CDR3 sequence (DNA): TGTGCCAGCAGCCTTACTAGCGGGGGTTACAATGAGCAGTTCTTC. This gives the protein CASSLTSGGYNEQFF.

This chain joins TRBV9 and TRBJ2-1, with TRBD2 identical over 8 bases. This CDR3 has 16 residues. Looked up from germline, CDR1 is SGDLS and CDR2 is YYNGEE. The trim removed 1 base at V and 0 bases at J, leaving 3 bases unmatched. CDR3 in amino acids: CASSVTGGSSYNEQFF. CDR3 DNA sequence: TGTGCCAGCAGCGTAACGGGGGGGAGCTCCTACAATGAGCAGTTCTTC.

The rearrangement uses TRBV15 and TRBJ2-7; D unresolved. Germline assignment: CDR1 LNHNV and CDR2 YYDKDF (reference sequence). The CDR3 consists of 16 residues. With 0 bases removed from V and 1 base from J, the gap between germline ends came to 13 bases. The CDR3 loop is CATSRDPGRLSYEQYF. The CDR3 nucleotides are TGTGCCACCAGCAGAGACCCAGGACGTCTGTCCTACGAGCAGTACTTC. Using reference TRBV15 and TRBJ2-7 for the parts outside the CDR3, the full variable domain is DAMVIQNPRYQVTQFGKPVTLSCSQTLNHNVMYWYQQKSSQAPKLLFHYYDKDFNNEADTPDNFQSRRPNTSFCFLDIRSPGLGDTAMYLCATSRDPGRLSYEQYFGPGTRLTVT.

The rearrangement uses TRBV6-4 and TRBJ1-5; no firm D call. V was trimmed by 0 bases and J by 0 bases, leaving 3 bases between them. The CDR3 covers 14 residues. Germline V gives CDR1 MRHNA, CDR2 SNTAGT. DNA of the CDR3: TGTGCCAGCAGTGACTCATATAGCAATCAGCCCCAGCATTTT. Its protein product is CASSDSYSNQPQHF.

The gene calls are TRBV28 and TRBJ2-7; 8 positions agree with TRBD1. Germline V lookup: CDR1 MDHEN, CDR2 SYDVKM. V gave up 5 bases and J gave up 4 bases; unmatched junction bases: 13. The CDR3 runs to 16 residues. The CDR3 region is CASSLGSSGGVYEQYF. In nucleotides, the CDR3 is TGTGCCAGCAGTCTAGGGTCATCAGGGGGCGTGTACGAGCAGTACTTC.

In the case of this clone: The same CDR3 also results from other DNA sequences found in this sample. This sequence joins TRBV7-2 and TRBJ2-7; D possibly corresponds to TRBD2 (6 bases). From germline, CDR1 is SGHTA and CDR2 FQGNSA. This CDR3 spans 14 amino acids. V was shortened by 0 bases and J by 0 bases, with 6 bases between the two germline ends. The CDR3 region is CASSLAGGSYEQYF. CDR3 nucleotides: TGTGCCAGCAGCTTAGCGGGGGGCTCCTACGAGCAGTACTTC.

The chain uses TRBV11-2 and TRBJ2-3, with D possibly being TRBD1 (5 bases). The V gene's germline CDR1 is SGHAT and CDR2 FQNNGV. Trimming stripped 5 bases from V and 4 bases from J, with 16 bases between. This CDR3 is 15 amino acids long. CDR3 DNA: TGTGCCAGCAGCCTCAGGGCTCCGAAGCCAGATACGCAGTATTTT. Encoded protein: CASSLRAPKPDTQYF.

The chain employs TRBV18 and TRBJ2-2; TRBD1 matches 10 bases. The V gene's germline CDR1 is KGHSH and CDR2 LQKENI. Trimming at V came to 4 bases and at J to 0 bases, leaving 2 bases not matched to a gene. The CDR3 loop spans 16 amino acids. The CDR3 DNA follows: TGTGCCAGCTCACAGACAGGGGGCGCGAACACCGGGGAGCTGTTTTTT. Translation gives CASSQTGGANTGELFF.

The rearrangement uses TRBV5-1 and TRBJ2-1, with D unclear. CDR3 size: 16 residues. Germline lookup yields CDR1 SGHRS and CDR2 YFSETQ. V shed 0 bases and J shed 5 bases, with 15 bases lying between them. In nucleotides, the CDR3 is TGCGCCAGCAGCTTGGGGGTTTTGCGGCAGGACAATGAGCAGTTCTTC. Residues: CASSLGVLRQDNEQFF.

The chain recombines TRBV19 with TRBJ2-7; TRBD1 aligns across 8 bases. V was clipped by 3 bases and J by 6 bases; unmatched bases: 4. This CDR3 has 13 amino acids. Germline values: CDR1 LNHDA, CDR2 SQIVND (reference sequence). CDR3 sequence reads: CASSIQGAREQYF. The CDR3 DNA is TGTGCCAGTAGTATCCAGGGGGCTCGCGAGCAGTACTTC. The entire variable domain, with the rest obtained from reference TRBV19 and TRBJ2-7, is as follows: DGGITQSPKYLFRKEGQNVTLSCEQNLNHDAMYWYRQDPGQGLRLIYYSQIVNDFQKGDIAEGYSVSREKKESFPLTVTSAQKNPTAFYLCASSIQGAREQYFGPGTRLTVT.

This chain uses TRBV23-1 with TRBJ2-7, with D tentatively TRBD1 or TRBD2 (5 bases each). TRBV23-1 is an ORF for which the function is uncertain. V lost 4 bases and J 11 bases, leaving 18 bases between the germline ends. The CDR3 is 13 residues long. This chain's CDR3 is CASSPQFGAEEYF. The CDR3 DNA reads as TGCGCCAGCAGTCCTCAATTTGGGGCGGAGGAGTACTTC.

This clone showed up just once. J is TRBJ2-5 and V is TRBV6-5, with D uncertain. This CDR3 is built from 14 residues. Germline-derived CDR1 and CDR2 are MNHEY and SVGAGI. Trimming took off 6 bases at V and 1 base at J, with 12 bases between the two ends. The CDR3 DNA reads TGTGCCAGCAGCAAAGACCCGGGCCAAGAGACCCAGTACTTC. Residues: CASSKDPGQETQYF.

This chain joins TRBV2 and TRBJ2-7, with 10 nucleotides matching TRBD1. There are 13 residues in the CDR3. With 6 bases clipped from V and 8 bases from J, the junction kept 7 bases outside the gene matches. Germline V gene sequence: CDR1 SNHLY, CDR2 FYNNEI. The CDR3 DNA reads TGTGCCAGCAGGATGGACAGGGGGGGGAAGCAGTACTTC. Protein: CASRMDRGGKQYF.

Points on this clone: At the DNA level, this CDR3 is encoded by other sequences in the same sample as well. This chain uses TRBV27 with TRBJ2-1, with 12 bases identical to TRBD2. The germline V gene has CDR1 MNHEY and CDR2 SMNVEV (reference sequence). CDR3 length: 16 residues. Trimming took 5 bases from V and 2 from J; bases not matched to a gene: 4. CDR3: CASSLGLAGPYNEQFF. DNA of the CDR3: TGTGCCAGCAGTCTAGGACTAGCGGGACCCTACAATGAGCAGTTCTTC.

The chain's CDR3 is CASSPKETGGNEQYF. In DNA, the CDR3 is TGTGCCAGCTCACCGAAAGAGACAGGGGGTAACGAGCAGTACTTC. The chain joins TRBV18 to TRBJ2-7, with 9 bases lining up with TRBD1. J was trimmed by 5 bases and V by 3 bases; bases with no gene match: 8. Germline-derived CDR1 and CDR2 are KGHSH and LQKENI. The CDR3 loop spans 15 amino acids.

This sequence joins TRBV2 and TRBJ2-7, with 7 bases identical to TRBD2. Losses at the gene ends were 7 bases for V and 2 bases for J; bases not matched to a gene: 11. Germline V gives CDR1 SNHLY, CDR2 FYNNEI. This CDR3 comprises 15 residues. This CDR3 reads CASKVYLADTYEQYF. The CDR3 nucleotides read TGTGCCAGCAAGGTGTATCTAGCGGATACCTACGAGCAGTACTTC.

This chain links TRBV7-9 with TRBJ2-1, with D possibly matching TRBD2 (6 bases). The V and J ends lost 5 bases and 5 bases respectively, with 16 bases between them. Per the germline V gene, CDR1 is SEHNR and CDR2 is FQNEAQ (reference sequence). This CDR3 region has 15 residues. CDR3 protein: CASSRSGTVNNEQFF. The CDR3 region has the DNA TGTGCCAGCAGCCGATCCGGGACTGTAAACAATGAGCAGTTCTTC. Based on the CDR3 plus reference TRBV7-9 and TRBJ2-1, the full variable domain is DTGVSQNPRHKITKRGQNVTFRCDPISEHNRLYWYRQTLGQGPEFLTYFQNEAQLEKSRLLSDRFSAERPKGSFSTLEIQRTEQGDSAMYLCASSRSGTVNNEQFFGPGTRLTVL.

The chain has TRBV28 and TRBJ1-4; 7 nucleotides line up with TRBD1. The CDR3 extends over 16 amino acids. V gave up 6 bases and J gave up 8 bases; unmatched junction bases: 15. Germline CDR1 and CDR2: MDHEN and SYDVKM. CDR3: CASRPSARGQHEKLFF. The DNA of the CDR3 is TGTGCCAGCAGACCCTCCGCGAGGGGACAGCACGAAAAACTGTTTTTT.

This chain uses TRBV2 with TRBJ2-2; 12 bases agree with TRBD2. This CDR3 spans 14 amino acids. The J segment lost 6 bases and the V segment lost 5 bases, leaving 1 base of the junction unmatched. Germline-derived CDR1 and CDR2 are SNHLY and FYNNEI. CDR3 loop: CASSRLAGAGELFF. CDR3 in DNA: TGTGCCAGCAGTCGACTAGCGGGAGCCGGGGAGCTGTTTTTT.